This T cell receptor beta chain was captured by sequencing in a study of blood T cell repertoires in COVID-19. TCRdb keeps only in-frame clones here, not all; method: immunoSEQ multiplex PCR. The sample records roughly 260,000 clones, about 88% being singletons. With respect to this clone: Other DNA sequences in the sample encode the same CDR3.

The J segment lost 1 base and the V segment lost 2 bases, leaving 4 bases of the junction unmatched. The CDR3 loop spans 15 amino acids. The germline CDR1 and CDR2 sequences are SGHRS and YFSETQ. The chain joins TRBV5-1 to TRBJ1-1, with 8 bases identical to TRBD1. The material sequenced was peripheral blood. This receptor was obtained from a man in his sixties who had recovered from COVID-19. CDR3 sequence: CASSLDGQGNTEAFF. The CDR3 region has the DNA TGCGCCAGCAGCTTAGATGGACAGGGGAACACTGAAGCTTTCTTT.